The sequence of this TCR beta chain was determined in a study of blood T cell repertoires in COVID-19. Overall study context: COVID-19 samples, acute and convalescent, were from the United States, Italy and Spain.

Methods used by the authors: Amplification from reference gene primers served as the basis for estimated nucleated cell counts. Repertoires were generated with immunoSEQ multiplex PCR, while TCRdb's copy carries only in-frame clones and drops some. V and J calls and clone size are as listed in that table; D and trimming were resolved from the DNA. This table holds under 250,000 clones, about 88% found once. CDR1 SGDLS and CDR2 YYNGEE come from the germline V gene. Unmatched junction bases numbered 8, after V lost 4 bases and J lost 2 bases. The CDR3 extends over 17 amino acids. This chain connects TRBV9 to TRBJ2-3; 12 bases are shared with TRBD2. This TCR came from a woman aged 40 to 50 with acute or convalescent COVID-19. The sequenced sample consisted of peripheral blood. CDR3 sequence: CASSPLTSGGDTDTQYF. The CDR3 nucleotides are TGTGCCAGCAGCCCCCTGACTAGCGGGGGTGACACAGATACGCAGTATTTT.